The 32 T cell receptor beta chains given below trace back to one sample, sequenced in a study of tumor and adjacent non-tumor tissue in lung cancer. Three rounds of nested PCR, following a modified ARM-PCR protocol, produced the TCRbeta library. TCRdb processed the multiplex PCR reads anew with MiXCR; each CDR3 protein has one entry. The sample holds approximately 120,000 distinct CDR3 sequences, 60% to 70% seen once. This sample's RNA came from whole unsorted tissue. The normal lung tissue was taken more than 3 cm from the tumor edge. The sample was distant non-tumor lung tissue. These receptors were collected from a man aged 60-69 years with non-small cell lung cancer.

The gene calls are TRBV6-5 and TRBJ2-5; 9 bases line up with TRBD2. V lost 4 bases to trimming and J lost 2 bases; unmatched junction nucleotides: 11. This CDR3 region has 17 residues. CDR1 and CDR2 (germline): MNHEY, SVGAGI. The CDR3 sequence is CASSCGGGTQLQETQYF. The CDR3 region has the DNA TGTGCCAGCAGTTGCGGGGGGGGGACCCAACTGCAAGAGACCCAGTACTTC.

The rearrangement joins TRBV3-1 to TRBJ2-1; perhaps TRBD2 as D (6 bases). V was pared by 0 bases and J by 2 bases, with 8 bases between. Germline CDR1 LGHDT, CDR2 YNNKEL (reference sequence). The CDR3 is made up of 15 amino acids. The CDR3 spells CASSQDTSPYNEQFF. The CDR3 nucleotides are TGTGCCAGCAGCCAAGACACTAGCCCCTACAATGAGCAGTTCTTC.

In DNA, the CDR3 is TGCAATGCCCCAAACTTTCGAGGCAGGGGGAATGAGCAGTTCTTC. Protein sequence: CNAPNFRGRGNEQFF. The chain is built from TRBV20-1 and TRBJ2-1; 7 bases are shared with TRBD1. This CDR3 is built from 15 residues. Germline CDR1 reads DFQATT; CDR2 reads SNEGSKA (reference sequence).

As regards this clonotype: The junction departs from germline at one end; a sequencing error may be responsible. The V and J genes are TRBV6-2 or TRBV6-3 and TRBJ1-5; D not resolved. Germline V gene sequence: CDR1 MNHEY, CDR2 SVGEGT. This CDR3 is 13 amino acids long. In DNA, the CDR3 is TGTGCCAACAGTTACGGGAGCAATCAGCCCCAGCATTTT. It specifies CANSYGSNQPQHF.

This clonotype was picked up a small number of times. A much larger clone lies a single base off, so this may be a read error. The chain carries TRBV10-2 and TRBJ2-2, with D perhaps TRBD2 (5 bases). CDR3 length equals 14 residues. Looked up from germline, CDR1 is WSHSY and CDR2 is SAAADI. Trimming cost V 1 base and J 5 bases, with 8 bases left between them. CDR3 amino acids: CASSELEETGELFF. The CDR3 region has the DNA TGCGCCAGCAGTGAGTTGGAGGAAACCGGGGAGCTGTTTTTT.

Comments on this clonotype: A much more abundant neighbour one base away suggests this may be a read error. Likely a read error: the CDR3 ends without its conserved phenylalanine or tryptophan. The rearrangement uses TRBV29-1 and TRBJ2-3, with TRBD1 matching over 7 bases. This CDR3 is 12 amino acids long. The germline V gene encodes CDR1 SQVTM and CDR2 ANQGSEA. For the CDR3, the DNA is TGCTGCATGACAGGGAACACAGATACGCAGTATCTT. The encoded protein is CCMTGNTDTQYL.

Comments on this clonotype: No conserved phenylalanine or tryptophan is present at the end of the CDR3, so a read error is the likely explanation. The DNA is left out, because the CDR3 cannot be placed on it with certainty; the CDR3 is given as TCRdb lists it. The rearrangement joins TRBV29-1 to TRBJ2-1; the table names TRBD2, a call not compared with the DNA. The CDR3 length is 15 residues, termini included. The V gene's germline CDR1 is SQVTM and CDR2 ANQGSEA. The CDR3: CSVEGTFLSYNVQFS.

This clonotype occurred once. Sequence at one end of the junction differs from germline and may be a read error. The chain combines TRBV4-1 with TRBJ1-6; possible D gene TRBD1, 6 bases. The CDR3 consists of 14 residues. The germline CDR1 and CDR2 sequences are MGHRA and YSYEKL. CDR3 residues: CAISQERGNSSLHF. DNA of the CDR3: TGCGCCATCAGCCAAGAGAGGGGGAATTCATCCCTCCACTTT.

There are many counts of this clonotype. The gene calls are TRBV6-1 and TRBJ2-5; weak D call: TRBD1 (5 bases). Germline V lookup: CDR1 MNHNS, CDR2 SASEGT. The CDR3 is 16 residues long. V lost 7 bases, J lost 2 bases, and 20 bases lay in between. The CDR3 here is CASTASVGHLQETQYF. In nucleotides, the CDR3 is TGTGCCAGCACCGCTTCGGTCGGACACTTACAAGAGACCCAGTACTTC.

In regard to this clonotype: In this CDR3 the conserved last residue, phenylalanine or tryptophan, is missing, so a read error is likely. The V and J genes are TRBV11-2 and TRBJ1-2; D might be TRBD1 (5 bases). Germline V gives CDR1 SGHAT, CDR2 FQNNGV. The CDR3 is 14 amino acids. The CDR3 loop reads CGSSASAGVGGYTI. The CDR3 DNA follows: TGTGGCAGCAGCGCAAGTGCGGGGGTCGGTGGTTACACCATC.

As to this clonotype: A single base separates this from a much larger clone, so it may be a read error. The V gene is TRBV11-2, the J gene TRBJ1-2, with 7 nucleotides matching TRBD1. The germline CDR1 and CDR2 sequences are SGHAT and FQNNGV. Trimming removed 8 bases from V and 0 bases from J; junction bases left unmatched: 9. The CDR3 loop spans 15 amino acids. In DNA form, the CDR3 reads TGTGCCAGCGGCCCCGGTGACAGGGCTAACTATGGCTACACCTTC. The encoded protein is CASGPGDRANYGYTF.

This clonotype was found once. With a much larger clone just one base away, this may be a read error. V usage is TRBV5-5 and J usage is TRBJ2-6; no definite D call. The CDR3 is 14 residues long. In germline, CDR1 is SGHKS, CDR2 YYEKEE (reference sequence). This CDR3 reads CASRDNSEANVLTF. The DNA for the CDR3 is TGTGCCAGCAGAGACAACTCTGAGGCCAACGTCCTGACTTTC.

This clonotype was picked up many times. The V call is TRBV29-1, the J call TRBJ1-5; D is undetermined. CDR3 length: 12 amino acids. Germline values: CDR1 SQVTM, CDR2 ANQGSEA. V shed 4 bases and J shed 9 bases, with 13 bases lying between them. The CDR3 DNA is TGCAGCGTTGGACAACCGGGAGGGCCCCAGCATTTT. Translation gives CSVGQPGGPQHF.

A remark on this clonotype: Germline is not matched at one junction end, which may reflect a read error. This rearrangement joins TRBV6-2 or TRBV6-3 to TRBJ1-5, with D maybe TRBD1 (5 bases). This CDR3 comprises 16 residues. Per germline, CDR1 MNHEY and CDR2 SVGEGT. The CDR3 here is CDSSREATFRDQPQHF. The CDR3 DNA sequence: TGTGACAGCAGCCGCGAGGCCACTTTCAGGGATCAGCCCCAGCATTTT.

To note about this clonotype: Germline is not matched at one junction end, which may reflect a read error. This rearrangement joins TRBV11-3 to TRBJ2-3, with D possibly being TRBD1 (6 bases). Germline CDR1 and CDR2: SGHNT and YENEEA. The CDR3 length is 13 residues. This CDR3 is CACSPLRGDTQYF. In DNA, the CDR3 is TGTGCCTGCAGCCCCCTAAGGGGGGATACGCAGTATTTT.

Points on this clonotype: This sequence may be a read error, since a much larger clone differs from it by one base. The CDR3 reads CASSVADVQYF. The CDR3 region has the DNA TGCGCCAGCAGTGTAGCAGATGTGCAGTATTTT. V and J are TRBV10-2 and TRBJ2-3; D uncertain. CDR1 and CDR2 (germline): WSHSY, SAAADI. This CDR3 is 11 amino acids long. V gave up 4 bases and J gave up 11 bases, with 10 bases separating them.

This clonotype was seen a handful of times. In this CDR3 the conserved last residue, phenylalanine or tryptophan, is missing, so a read error is likely. The rearrangement links TRBV12-3 or TRBV12-4 to TRBJ1-2; D not certain. The germline V and J ends were trimmed by 3 bases and 2 bases, with 16 bases remaining between them. The CDR3 extends over 16 amino acids. The CDR3 loop is CASSLTLAGLNYGYTL. CDR3 DNA: TGTGCCAGCAGTTTGACCTTGGCAGGCCTCAACTATGGCTACACCTTA.

Remarks on this clonotype: A read error may explain this, as a much larger clone is one base away. The V gene is TRBV20-1, the J gene TRBJ2-1; 10 bases align to TRBD2. The CDR3 length is 17 residues. From germline, CDR1 is DFQATT and CDR2 SNEGSKA (reference sequence). CDR3 nucleotide sequence: TGCAGTGCGAGAGGAGTAGCGGGAGGTTTGATCTACAATGAGCTGTTCTTC. Encoded protein: CSARGVAGGLIYNELFF.

About this clonotype: At one boundary the junction diverges from the germline segment, which might be a read error. The rearrangement links TRBV5-1 to TRBJ2-1, with D uncertain. The CDR3 is 16 residues long. Germline lookup yields CDR1 SGHRS and CDR2 YFSETQ. For the CDR3, the DNA is TGCGCCAGCAGCTTGGTAGAGACCACCACCTACAATGGGCAGTTCTTC. Translated, it gives CASSLVETTTYNGQFF.

This clonotype is medium-sized (0.01 to 0.1%) within its sample. The gene calls are TRBV11-3 and TRBJ2-2; D remains ambiguous. The V end lost 3 bases, the J end lost 1 base, and 9 bases lay between the germline ends. The CDR3 spans 15 residues. Looked up from germline, CDR1 is SGHNT and CDR2 is YENEEA. The CDR3 loop is CASSLEHLNTGELFF. CDR3 coding DNA: TGTGCCAGCAGCTTGGAACACTTGAACACCGGGGAGCTGTTTTTT.

The chain combines TRBV18 with TRBJ2-1; 8 nucleotides line up with TRBD2. V lost 4 bases to trimming and J lost 5 bases; unmatched junction nucleotides: 7. Germline V gene lookup returns CDR1 KGHSH and CDR2 LQKENI. This CDR3 comprises 15 residues. CDR3 residues: CASSQSGLDNNEQFF. CDR3 bases: TGTGCCAGCTCACAGTCGGGACTAGACAACAATGAGCAGTTCTTC.

This clonotype appeared many times. The chain joins TRBV6-5 to TRBJ1-2, with D maybe TRBD1 (5 bases). CDR3 length equals 13 residues. Germline CDR1 is MNHEY and CDR2 is SVGAGI. The ends were cut back, 5 bases at V and 7 bases at J, with 14 bases in the middle. The CDR3 loop reads CASSLHGGAGYTF. The CDR3, as DNA: TGTGCCAGCAGTCTCCATGGTGGGGCTGGCTACACCTTC.

As regards this clonotype: Sequence at one end of the junction differs from germline and may be a read error. The chain links TRBV24-1 to TRBJ2-2, with D perhaps TRBD1 (6 bases). Germline V gene sequence: CDR1 KGHDR, CDR2 SFDVKD. CDR3 length: 12 amino acids. The CDR3 here is CAAGQNTGELFF. The CDR3 DNA reads TGTGCCGCAGGACAGAACACCGGGGAACTGTTTTTT.

The chain carries TRBV4-1 and TRBJ1-5; TRBD1 might be the D (5 bases). The DNA matches TRBJ2-3 better at its end, which makes the J call doubtful. The CDR3 covers 16 residues. Germline V CDR1 and CDR2: MGHRA, YSYEKL. CDR3 DNA: TGCGCCAGCAGCCAAGGCCCAGGGAATAGCAATCAGCCCCAGTATTTT. As protein: CASSQGPGNSNQPQYF.

With respect to this clonotype: A read error may account for a junction end that differs from germline. This sequence joins TRBV29-1 and TRBJ2-7; no definite D call. Germline V lookup: CDR1 SQVTM, CDR2 ANQGSEA. The CDR3 contains 11 residues. The CDR3 spells CSGSDRYEKYF. CDR3 DNA sequence: TGCAGTGGATCGGATCGCTACGAGAAGTACTTC.

A word on this clonotype: Possible read error: a much larger clone is one base away. V gene TRBV12-3 or TRBV12-4 combines with J gene TRBJ2-7; D is possibly TRBD2 (5 bases). Trimming left V 7 bases short and J 6 bases short, with 16 bases between. The CDR3 is made up of 13 amino acids. As DNA, the CDR3 is TGTGCCAGCACCACGTTGAGGACTGTCGAGCAGTACTTC. Its translation is CASTTLRTVEQYF.

This clonotype was counted a few times. It may be a read error: a sequence one base away is much more abundant. This CDR3 is CVSSGLVLYEQFF. CDR3 sequence (DNA): TGTGTCAGCAGTGGACTAGTTCTTTATGAGCAGTTCTTC. The genes are TRBV12-3 or TRBV12-4 and TRBJ2-1; TRBD2 agrees at 7 bases. The CDR3 extends over 13 amino acids.

Concerning this clonotype: This may come from a read error, since a much larger clone is one base off. The V gene is TRBV20-1, the J gene TRBJ1-5; 8 bases are a match to TRBD1. CDR3 length: 15 residues. Germline V lookup: CDR1 DFQATT, CDR2 SNEGSKA (reference sequence). The ends lost 6 bases at V and 3 bases at J; junction bases unmatched: 10. CDR3 in amino acids: CSATDRVTPNQPQHF. The CDR3 DNA reads as TGCAGTGCAACGGACAGGGTAACCCCCAATCAGCCCCAGCATTTT.

In its sample, this clonotype was seen a few times. The chain couples TRBV7-8 to TRBJ2-7, with a tentative D call TRBD1 (5 bases). This CDR3 comprises 15 residues. V gave up 2 bases and J gave up 3 bases, with 14 bases separating them. Germline values: CDR1 SGHVS, CDR2 FQNEAQ. The CDR3 loop reads CASSLPQATHYEQYF. The CDR3 DNA sequence: TGTGCCAGCAGCTTACCACAGGCGACTCACTACGAGCAGTACTTC.

This clonotype has only one observation. V is TRBV12-3 or TRBV12-4 and J is TRBJ2-3; D is perhaps TRBD2 (5 bases). Trimming left V 7 bases short and J 2 bases short, with 16 bases between. CDR3 length: 15 amino acids. The CDR3 loop is CASNFSSPTTDTQYF. The CDR3 coding sequence is TGTGCCAGCAACTTTTCTAGCCCGACCACAGATACGCAGTATTTT.

This clonotype has a count of ten or more. The CDR3 DNA sequence: TGTGCCAGCAGCTTAGGGAGCATCTACGAGCAGTACTTC. It encodes CASSLGSIYEQYF. This sequence joins TRBV13 and TRBJ2-7; D is ambiguous. The CDR3 totals 13 residues. Germline V lookup: CDR1 PRHDT, CDR2 FYEKMQ (reference sequence). Deletions cut 0 bases from V and 3 bases from J, with 6 bases between.

The sample holds one count of this clonotype. An end of the junction does not agree with germline; a read error may underlie this. V usage is TRBV5-4 and J usage is TRBJ2-5, with D maybe TRBD1 (6 bases). The V gene's germline CDR1 is SGHNT and CDR2 YYREEE (reference sequence). The length of the CDR3 is 13 residues. CDR3 sequence: CASSHGQQETQYF. CDR3 DNA sequence: TGTGCTAGCAGTCATGGACAGCAAGAGACCCAGTACTTC. The full variable domain, with the rest looked up from reference TRBV5-4 and TRBJ2-5, is ETGVTQSPTHLIKTRGQQVTLRCSSQSGHNTVSWYQQALGQGPQFIFQYYREEENGRGNFPPRFSGLQFPNYSSELNVNALELDDSALYLCASSHGQQETQYFGPGTRLLVL.